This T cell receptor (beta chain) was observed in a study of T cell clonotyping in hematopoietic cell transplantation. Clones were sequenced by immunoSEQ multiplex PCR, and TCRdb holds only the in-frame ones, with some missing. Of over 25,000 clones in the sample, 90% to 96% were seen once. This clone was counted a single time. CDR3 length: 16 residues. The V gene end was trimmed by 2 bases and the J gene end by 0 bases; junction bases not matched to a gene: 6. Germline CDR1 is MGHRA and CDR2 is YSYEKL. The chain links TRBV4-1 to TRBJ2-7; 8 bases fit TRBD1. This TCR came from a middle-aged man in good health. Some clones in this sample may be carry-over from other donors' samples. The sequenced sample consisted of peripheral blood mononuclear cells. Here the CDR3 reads CASSQRQGTSSYEQYF. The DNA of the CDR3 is TGCGCCAGCAGCCAAAGACAGGGGACAAGCTCCTACGAGCAGTACTTC.